This T cell receptor (beta chain) is drawn from a study of T cells in women clearing cervical HPV infection. Study-level background: Case blood was drawn when the lesion was first found; control blood after infection became undetectable.

To note about this clone: What it binds is unknown. The read gets to within 3 residues of the CDR3 end, and the germline J gene fills in the rest.

The V gene end was trimmed by 10 bases and the J gene end by 6 bases; junction bases not matched to a gene: 8. Germline V gene lookup returns CDR1 WNHNN and CDR2 SYGVQD (reference sequence). The CDR3 covers 13 residues. Dot-blot hybridization genotyped cervical HPV amplified with MY09/MY11 PCR. Study observations and caveats: TRBV6-7 relative abundance averaged approximately 0.11% in cases and approximately 0.15% in controls.

The table came from immunoSEQ multiplex PCR; TCRdb's copy has only in-frame clones and leaves some out. The sample is made up of 31,000 or so clones, and the top ten hold approximately 4.5% of it. The chain uses TRBV10-1 and TRBJ2-7; 11 nucleotides align to TRBD2. The sequenced material came from blood buffy coat. The source of this sequence is a woman between 18 and 70 years old with a cervical HPV16 infection that either progressed to CIN3+ or cleared (not recorded which). This CDR3 reads CANVLAGGGEQYF. The CDR3 DNA, read in part, is TGCGCCAACGTTCTAGCGGGAGGTGGCGAG.